These 20 T cell receptor beta chains were sequenced from one sample in a study of cytomegalovirus exposure and HLA in healthy donors. The PCR ran on 60 Vbeta and 13 Jbeta primers. Clones were read by immunoSEQ multiplex PCR, and TCRdb kept only the in-frame ones, dropping some. Its clone listing holds about 79,000 clones. The sequenced material came from PBMCs. The receptors shown here come from a man younger than 40 in good health and CMV-seronegative.

The rearrangement uses TRBV7-2 and TRBJ1-2; D possibly corresponds to TRBD1 (5 bases). Germline V gene lookup returns CDR1 SGHTA and CDR2 FQGNSA. V was clipped by 0 bases and J by 4 bases, with 9 bases between them. The CDR3 has 14 amino acids. For the CDR3, the DNA is TGTGCCAGCAGCTTAGCAGGGACTCCCTATGGCTACACCTTC. This gives the protein CASSLAGTPYGYTF. Full variable domain (rest looked up from reference TRBV7-2 and TRBJ1-2): GAGVSQSPSNKVTEKGKDVELRCDPISGHTALYWYRQSLGQGLEFLIYFQGNSAPDKSGLPSDRFSAERTGGSVSTLTIQRTQQEDSAVYLCASSLAGTPYGYTFGSGTRLTVV.

J is TRBJ2-7 and V is TRBV4-3; TRBD1 agrees at 7 bases. Trimming cost V 3 bases and J 5 bases; bases outside gene matches: 4. The V gene's germline CDR1 is LGHNA and CDR2 YSLEER. The CDR3 has 13 residues. The CDR3 protein is CASSQHRGHEQYF. As DNA, the CDR3 is TGCGCCAGCAGCCAGCACAGGGGCCACGAGCAGTACTTC.

V gene TRBV19 combines with J gene TRBJ2-2; no clear D gene. The length of the CDR3 is 15 residues. V lost 5 bases, J lost 4 bases, and 14 bases lay in between. Germline V gene data show CDR1 as LNHDA and CDR2 as SQIVND (reference sequence). The CDR3 sequence: CASSPRRGRTGELFF. CDR3 sequence (DNA): TGTGCCAGTAGTCCCCGAAGAGGTCGCACCGGGGAGCTGTTTTTT. The full variable domain, completed using reference TRBV19 and TRBJ2-2, is DGGITQSPKYLFRKEGQNVTLSCEQNLNHDAMYWYRQDPGQGLRLIYYSQIVNDFQKGDIAEGYSVSREKKESFPLTVTSAQKNPTAFYLCASSPRRGRTGELFFGEGSRLTVL.

The chain joins TRBV5-4 to TRBJ2-5; D uncertain. From germline, CDR1 is SGHNT and CDR2 YYREEE (reference sequence). There are 13 residues in the CDR3. Trimming removed 2 bases from V and 2 bases from J, with 7 bases in between. The CDR3 DNA reads as TGTGCCAGCAGCTTCCCAGGACAAGAGACCCAGTACTTC. Protein sequence: CASSFPGQETQYF.

The DNA for the CDR3 is TGTGCCAGCAGTGAAGAGACAGGAGCCTCCTACGAGCAGTACTTC. Amino acid sequence: CASSEETGASYEQYF. The chain has TRBV6-1 and TRBJ2-7; weak D call: TRBD1 (6 bases). V lost 1 base and J 0 bases, leaving 10 bases between the germline ends. This CDR3 comprises 15 residues. From germline, CDR1 is MNHNS and CDR2 SASEGT.

The chain is built from TRBV7-2 and TRBJ1-2; 10 nucleotides align to TRBD1. Germline V lookup: CDR1 SGHTA, CDR2 FQGNSA. After removal of 1 base from V and 0 bases from J, the junction contained 2 bases not matched to a gene. This CDR3 contains 16 residues. CDR3 residues: CASSLVGQGTNYGYTF. CDR3 nucleotide sequence: TGTGCCAGCAGCTTAGTGGGACAGGGGACTAACTATGGCTACACCTTC.

This chain joins TRBV19 and TRBJ2-3; maybe TRBD2 (7 bases). The CDR3 runs to 14 residues. The V and J ends lost 5 bases and 3 bases respectively, with 12 bases between them. Per the germline V gene, CDR1 is LNHDA and CDR2 is SQIVND (reference sequence). Written as DNA, the CDR3 is TGTGCCAGTAGTGTAAGGGGGGGGACAGATACGCAGTATTTT. This sequence encodes CASSVRGGTDTQYF.

This sequence joins TRBV4-1 and TRBJ2-1; TRBD2 matches at 13 bases. CDR3 length: 17 amino acids. Germline V gives CDR1 MGHRA, CDR2 YSYEKL. Losses at the gene ends were 2 bases for V and 8 bases for J; bases not matched to a gene: 9. The CDR3 is CASSQRTSGGAFDEQFF. Here the CDR3 DNA reads TGCGCCAGCAGCCAACGAACTAGCGGGGGGGCCTTCGATGAGCAGTTCTTC.

V and J are TRBV29-1 and TRBJ2-6, with D perhaps TRBD1 (5 bases). Germline values: CDR1 SQVTM, CDR2 ANQGSEA. The CDR3 length is 16 residues. The V end lost 6 bases, the J end lost 0 bases, and 15 bases lay between the germline ends. The CDR3 sequence: CSVQLFQGSGANVLTF. The CDR3 DNA follows: TGCAGCGTACAACTTTTCCAGGGCTCTGGGGCCAACGTCCTGACTTTC.

The V and J genes are TRBV4-2 and TRBJ2-3, with a tentative D call TRBD2 (6 bases). V lost 1 base and J 0 bases, leaving 14 bases between the germline ends. CDR1 is LGHNA and CDR2 is YNFKEQ in the germline V gene. The CDR3 runs to 17 residues. CDR3 sequence reads: CASSQAPAGSSTDTQYF. The CDR3 DNA follows: TGTGCCAGCAGCCAAGCCCCAGCGGGCTCTAGCACAGATACGCAGTATTTT.

V usage is TRBV9 and J usage is TRBJ1-1, with D possibly TRBD1 on 5 matching bases. V dropped 4 bases and J dropped 3 bases, with 13 bases sitting between them. The CDR3 totals 14 residues. Germline CDR1 and CDR2: SGDLS and YYNGEE. The CDR3 here is CASSPRVWDTEAFF. CDR3 DNA sequence: TGTGCCAGCAGCCCCAGGGTCTGGGACACTGAAGCTTTCTTT.

This chain joins TRBV18 and TRBJ2-1, with TRBD1 matching 7 bases. V dropped 4 bases and J dropped 5; count of bases not matched to a gene: 17. The CDR3 runs to 18 residues. The germline CDR1 and CDR2 sequences are KGHSH and LQKENI. This chain's CDR3 is CASSLYSTGRGADNEQFF. In nucleotides, the CDR3 is TGTGCCAGCTCACTATATTCGACAGGGCGTGGGGCCGACAATGAGCAGTTCTTC.

The rearrangement links TRBV9 to TRBJ2-5; 9 nucleotides match TRBD2. Germline trimming cut 0 bases from V and 1 base from J; bases unmatched to any gene: 7. In germline, CDR1 is SGDLS, CDR2 YYNGEE. The CDR3 contains 17 residues. The CDR3 region is CASSVGGSGGIQETQYF. CDR3 in DNA: TGTGCCAGCAGCGTAGGAGGTAGCGGGGGTATCCAAGAGACCCAGTACTTC.

The chain links TRBV2 to TRBJ2-3, with 11 positions matching TRBD1. CDR3 length: 14 residues. V lost 3 bases and J lost 5; bases outside the gene matches: 1. From germline, CDR1 is SNHLY and CDR2 FYNNEI. CDR3 in DNA: TGTGCCAGCAGTGAGGACAGGGGGCTAGATACGCAGTATTTT. Translated: CASSEDRGLDTQYF.

The V gene is TRBV5-1, the J gene TRBJ2-2; D unresolved. The CDR3 contains 14 residues. Trimming took 0 bases from V and 8 from J, leaving 11 bases between them. From germline, CDR1 is SGHRS and CDR2 YFSETQ. The CDR3 bases are TGCGCCAGCAGCTTGGAAGCATGGGCAGGGGAGCTGTTTTTT. Residues: CASSLEAWAGELFF.

About this clone itself: Different DNA sequences within this sample yield the same CDR3. The chain joins TRBV18 to TRBJ2-3; D may be TRBD1 (7 bases). V was pared by 3 bases and J by 2 bases, with 12 bases between. Per germline, CDR1 KGHSH and CDR2 LQKENI. The CDR3 is 15 residues long. The CDR3 protein is CASSPQGGFTDTQYF. The CDR3 nucleotides read TGTGCCAGCTCACCCCAGGGGGGCTTCACAGATACGCAGTATTTT.

This chain uses TRBV5-1 with TRBJ1-1; D not certain. Trimming removed 5 bases from V and 4 bases from J, with 12 bases in between. The CDR3 runs to 13 residues. The V gene's germline CDR1 is SGHRS and CDR2 YFSETQ. The CDR3 DNA is TGCGCCAGCAGTTGGCAGGCCCCCACTGAAGCTTTCTTT. It yields the protein CASSWQAPTEAFF.

The chain employs TRBV30 and TRBJ1-2; the D is unclear. Germline CDR1 reads GTSNPN; CDR2 reads SVGIG (reference sequence). CDR3 size: 12 residues. V lost 2 bases, J lost 3 bases, and 7 bases lay in between. The CDR3 loop reads CAWSPSDYGYTF. As DNA, the CDR3 is TGTGCCTGGAGTCCCTCGGACTATGGCTACACCTTC.

The CDR3, as DNA: TGTGCCAGTAGTCTGAGGACTAGCGGGGGGGCGAACACCGGGGAGCTGTTTTTT. It is translated as CASSLRTSGGANTGELFF. V usage is TRBV19 and J usage is TRBJ2-2, with 15 bases lining up with TRBD2. This CDR3 contains 18 residues. With V trimmed by 5 bases and J by 0 bases, 4 bases remained unmatched. CDR1 is LNHDA and CDR2 is SQIVND in the germline V gene (reference sequence). Full variable domain (outside the CDR3, taken from reference TRBV19 and TRBJ2-2): DGGITQSPKYLFRKEGQNVTLSCEQNLNHDAMYWYRQDPGQGLRLIYYSQIVNDFQKGDIAEGYSVSREKKESFPLTVTSAQKNPTAFYLCASSLRTSGGANTGELFFGEGSRLTVL.

The rearrangement joins TRBV4-1 to TRBJ2-3; D may be TRBD2 (5 bases). Trimming stripped 1 base from V and 4 bases from J, with 18 bases between. The germline V gene has CDR1 MGHRA and CDR2 YSYEKL. CDR3 length: 17 amino acids. The CDR3 nucleotides are TGCGCCAGCAGCCAAGTTGGAAAGGAGGCAAGGGCAGATACGCAGTATTTT. As protein: CASSQVGKEARADTQYF.